Below, 3 T cell receptor beta chains from the same sample are listed, as sequenced in a study of shared clonotypes between healthy human individuals. Naive-designated CD8 cells lacked CD45RO, were positively enriched for CCR7, and omitted terminally differentiated effector memory CD45RA+ cells. The method was immunoSEQ multiplex PCR; TCRdb's version includes in-frame clones alone and lacks a portion of them. The sample contains 2 million to 2.5 million clones, about 94% of which appear only once. Sequenced: naive CD8+ T cells sorted from blood. The receptors were gathered from a man younger than 35 in good health.

The chain combines TRBV27 with TRBJ1-1; D may be TRBD1 (5 bases). The CDR3 is 14 amino acids. The V gene lost 6 bases and the J gene lost 0 bases, with 11 bases spanning the gap. Germline CDR1 MNHEY, CDR2 SMNVEV (reference sequence). The CDR3 protein is CASRSIGVNTEAFF. CDR3 bases: TGTGCCAGCAGGAGCATAGGGGTGAACACTGAAGCTTTCTTT.

The rearrangement links TRBV10-3 to TRBJ1-2; D possibly corresponds to TRBD1 (5 bases). The CDR3 has 14 residues. Trimming took 4 bases from V and 3 from J, leaving 12 bases between them. Germline CDR1 is ENHRY and CDR2 is SYGVKD. The CDR3 region has the DNA TGTGCCATCAGTGTCGGGGGGATCGACTATGGCTACACCTTC. This translates into CAISVGGIDYGYTF.

The sample holds one count of this clone. CDR3 sequence reads: CASSLDPDTEAFF. The CDR3 DNA follows: TGTGCCAGCAGCTTAGACCCGGACACTGAAGCTTTCTTT. This rearrangement joins TRBV7-3 to TRBJ1-1; D is ambiguous. Trimming cost V 2 bases and J 3 bases, with 7 bases left between them. The CDR3 totals 13 residues. Per germline, CDR1 SGHTA and CDR2 FQGTGA.